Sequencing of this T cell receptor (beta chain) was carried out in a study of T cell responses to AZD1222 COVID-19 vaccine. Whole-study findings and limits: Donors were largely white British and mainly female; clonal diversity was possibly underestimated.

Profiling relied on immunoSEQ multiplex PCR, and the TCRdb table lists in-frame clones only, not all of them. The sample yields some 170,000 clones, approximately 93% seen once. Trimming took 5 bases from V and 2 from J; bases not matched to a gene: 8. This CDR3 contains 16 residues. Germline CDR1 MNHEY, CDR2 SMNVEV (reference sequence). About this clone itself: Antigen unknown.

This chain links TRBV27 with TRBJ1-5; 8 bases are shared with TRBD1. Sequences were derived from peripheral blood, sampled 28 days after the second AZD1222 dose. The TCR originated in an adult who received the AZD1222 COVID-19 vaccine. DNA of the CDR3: TGTGCCAGCAGTCTTAGCGGACAGGGCGGCAATCAGCCCCAGCATTTT. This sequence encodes CASSLSGQGGNQPQHF.